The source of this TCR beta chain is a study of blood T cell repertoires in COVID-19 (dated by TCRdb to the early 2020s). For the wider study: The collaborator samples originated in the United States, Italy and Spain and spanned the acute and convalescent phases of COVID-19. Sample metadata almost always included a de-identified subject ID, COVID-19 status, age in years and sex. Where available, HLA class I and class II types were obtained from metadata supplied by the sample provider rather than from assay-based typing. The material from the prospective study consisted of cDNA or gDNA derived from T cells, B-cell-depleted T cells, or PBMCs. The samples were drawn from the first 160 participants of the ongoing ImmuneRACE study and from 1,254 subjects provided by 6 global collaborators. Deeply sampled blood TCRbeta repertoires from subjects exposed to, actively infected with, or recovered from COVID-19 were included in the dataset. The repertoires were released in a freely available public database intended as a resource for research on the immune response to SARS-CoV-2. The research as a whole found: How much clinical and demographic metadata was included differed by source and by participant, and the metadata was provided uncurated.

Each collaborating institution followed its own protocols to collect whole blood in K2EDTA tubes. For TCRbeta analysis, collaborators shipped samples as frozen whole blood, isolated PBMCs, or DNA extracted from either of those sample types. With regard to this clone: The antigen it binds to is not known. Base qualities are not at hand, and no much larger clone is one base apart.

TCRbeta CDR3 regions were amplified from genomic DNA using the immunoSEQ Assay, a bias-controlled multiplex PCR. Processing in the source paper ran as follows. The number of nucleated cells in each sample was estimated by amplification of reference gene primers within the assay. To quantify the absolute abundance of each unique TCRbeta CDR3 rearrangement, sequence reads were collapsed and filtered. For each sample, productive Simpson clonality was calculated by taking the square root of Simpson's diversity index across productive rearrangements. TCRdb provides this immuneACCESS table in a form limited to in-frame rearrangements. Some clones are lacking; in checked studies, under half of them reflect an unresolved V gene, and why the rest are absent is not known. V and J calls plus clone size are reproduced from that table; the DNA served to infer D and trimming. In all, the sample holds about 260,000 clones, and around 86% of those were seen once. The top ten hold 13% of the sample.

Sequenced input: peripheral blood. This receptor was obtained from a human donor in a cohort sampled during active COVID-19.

The CDR3 region: CASTGQGLNYGYTF. The nucleotide sequence reads as follows: TGTGCCAGCACCGGACAGGGGCTCAACTATGGCTACACCTTC. The rearrangement combines TRBV2 with TRBJ1-2, and 9 bases in between align with TRBD1. At the junction V is shortened by 7 bases and J by 2 bases; bases outside the gene matches: 5. Based on the germline V gene, the CDR1 and CDR2 sequences are SNHLY and FYNNEI. From the cysteine through the phenylalanine, the CDR3 covers 14 amino acids. Just CDR3 DNA is preserved here, 42 bases in frame from base 1.